This entry lists 20 T cell receptor beta chains sequenced from one sample in a study of OX40 agonist ivuxolimab in advanced cancers. Assay: immunoSEQ multiplex PCR; the TCRdb copy retains only in-frame clones and omits some. The sample lists about 76,000 clones, roughly 80% occurring once. This specimen consisted of CD4+ or CD8+ T cells sorted from blood, obtained in a trial of the OX40 agonist ivuxolimab. These receptors were obtained from an adult with an advanced solid tumor such as melanoma, head and neck, liver or kidney cancer.

The chain couples TRBV29-1 to TRBJ2-2; D is undetermined. Trimming removed 5 bases from V and 0 bases from J, with 10 bases in between. This CDR3 contains 14 residues. CDR1 and CDR2 (germline): SQVTM, ANQGSEA. Here the CDR3 DNA reads TGCAGCGTTACCAGGTCCGCGAACACCGGGGAGCTGTTTTTT. Its translation is CSVTRSANTGELFF.

Regarding this clone: One junction end does not reproduce the germline sequence, and a read error may be involved. This rearrangement joins TRBV11-2 to TRBJ2-7; D is perhaps TRBD1 (5 bases). Germline assignment: CDR1 SGHAT and CDR2 FQNNGV. The CDR3 extends over 15 amino acids. CDR3 sequence: CASSVDSLVSYEQYF. CDR3 nucleotides: TGTGCCAGCAGCGTAGACAGCCTTGTCTCCTACGAGCAGTACTTC.

The CDR3 region is CASSMPAFNQPQHF. The CDR3 bases are TGTGCCAGTAGCATGCCAGCGTTTAATCAGCCCCAGCATTTT. This sequence joins TRBV19 and TRBJ1-5; no firm D call. Germline CDR1 is LNHDA and CDR2 is SQIVND (reference sequence). CDR3 length equals 14 residues. Trimming cost V 6 bases and J 4 bases, with 13 bases left between them.

This clone was recorded only once. V and J are TRBV7-2 and TRBJ2-7; no firm D call. This CDR3 has 13 amino acids. Trimming shortened V by 2 bases and J by 6 bases, and 11 bases separated the two germline ends. Germline V lookup: CDR1 SGHTA, CDR2 FQGNSA. The CDR3 DNA sequence: TGTGCCAGCAGCTTACTCGGAGCTGGCGAGCAGTACTTC. This encodes CASSLLGAGEQYF. Combining the CDR3 with reference TRBV7-2 and TRBJ2-7 gives the whole variable domain GAGVSQSPSNKVTEKGKDVELRCDPISGHTALYWYRQSLGQGLEFLIYFQGNSAPDKSGLPSDRFSAERTGGSVSTLTIQRTQQEDSAVYLCASSLLGAGEQYFGPGTRLTVT.

The chain links TRBV6-1 to TRBJ2-5, with D possibly being TRBD2 (5 bases). Germline CDR1 and CDR2: MNHNS and SASEGT. This CDR3 contains 15 residues. Trimming took off 1 base at V and 1 base at J, with 10 bases between the two ends. CDR3 nucleotides: TGTGCCAGCAGTGAAGGAGGGTACCGCCAAGAGACCCAGTACTTC. It encodes CASSEGGYRQETQYF.

V gene TRBV14 combines with J gene TRBJ2-5; no firm D call. The CDR3 contains 15 residues. Trimming took off 0 bases at V and 0 bases at J, with 8 bases between the two ends. The germline CDR1 and CDR2 sequences are SGHDN and FVKESK. The CDR3 spells CASSQDGRNQETQYF. The CDR3 bases are TGTGCCAGCAGCCAAGACGGCAGGAACCAAGAGACCCAGTACTTC.

The J gene is TRBJ1-1, the V gene TRBV27; a weak D match, TRBD1 (5 bases). CDR1 is MNHEY and CDR2 is SMNVEV in the germline V gene (reference sequence). V was shortened by 3 bases and J by 5 bases, with 13 bases between the two germline ends. There are 14 residues in the CDR3. CDR3 nucleotide sequence: TGTGCCAGCAGTTTGCTTAGGGGAGGGACTGAAGCTTTCTTT. Residues: CASSLLRGGTEAFF.

This clone was counted at least ten times. The chain recombines TRBV11-2 with TRBJ1-6; 7 nucleotides line up with TRBD1. This CDR3 region has 15 residues. V gave up 0 bases and J gave up 7 bases; unmatched junction bases: 3. Germline V CDR1 and CDR2: SGHAT, FQNNGV. CDR3 in DNA: TGTGCCAGCAGCTTAGAGGCAGGGGGAAATTCACCCCTCCACTTT. It specifies CASSLEAGGNSPLHF.

The chain recombines TRBV9 with TRBJ2-3, with 10 bases aligning to TRBD2. Germline V lookup: CDR1 SGDLS, CDR2 YYNGEE. With V trimmed by 2 bases and J by 6 bases, 9 bases remained unmatched. CDR3 length equals 16 residues. The CDR3 region is CASSVASGGVWDTQYF. The CDR3 DNA reads as TGTGCCAGCAGCGTGGCCAGCGGGGGGGTATGGGATACGCAGTATTTT.

This chain connects TRBV6-5 to TRBJ2-7; 10 bases are a match to TRBD1. Looked up from germline, CDR1 is MNHEY and CDR2 is SVGAGI. The CDR3 loop spans 13 amino acids. V lost 7 bases, J lost 2 bases, and 2 bases stayed unmatched. CDR3 protein: CASKGQGTYEQYF. For the CDR3, the DNA is TGTGCCAGCAAGGGACAGGGGACCTACGAGCAGTACTTC.

The V call is TRBV19, the J call TRBJ2-1; a weak D match, TRBD1 (5 bases). V was shortened by 8 bases and J by 0 bases, with 8 bases between the two germline ends. The CDR3 has 13 amino acids. CDR1 and CDR2 from the germline V gene are LNHDA and SQIVND (reference sequence). The CDR3 nucleotides are TGTGCCAGTGGGGCCGTCTCCTACAATGAGCAGTTCTTC. Amino acid sequence: CASGAVSYNEQFF.

The CDR3 sequence: CASSPSSGGVEQYF. The CDR3 bases are TGTGCCAGTAGTCCTTCCAGCGGGGGAGTAGAGCAGTACTTC. The chain employs TRBV19 and TRBJ2-7; 8 bases map to TRBD2. Germline trimming cut 5 bases from V and 7 bases from J; bases unmatched to any gene: 10. The CDR3 loop spans 14 amino acids. Germline V gives CDR1 LNHDA, CDR2 SQIVND (reference sequence).

The rearrangement uses TRBV6-5 and TRBJ1-2; 7 nucleotides agree with TRBD1. CDR3 length: 14 amino acids. Germline values: CDR1 MNHEY, CDR2 SVGAGI. The V segment lost 5 bases and the J segment 5 bases; nucleotides outside the gene matches: 8. CDR3 loop: CASSDLRQGYGYTF. The CDR3 region has the DNA TGTGCCAGCAGTGACCTCCGACAGGGATATGGCTACACCTTC.

The chain carries TRBV6-6 and TRBJ1-1; no clear D gene. This CDR3 is 15 amino acids long. V dropped 0 bases and J dropped 6 bases, with 14 bases sitting between them. Germline CDR1 MNHNY, CDR2 SVGAGI (reference sequence). In DNA form, the CDR3 reads TGTGCCAGCAGTTACTCGATGAGCGGCTCGGCTGAAGCTTTCTTT. This codes for CASSYSMSGSAEAFF.

This sequence joins TRBV11-3 and TRBJ1-1; D remains unclear. Germline V gives CDR1 SGHNT, CDR2 YENEEA. The CDR3 has 13 residues. Trimming took off 3 bases at V and 2 bases at J, with 7 bases between the two ends. As DNA, the CDR3 is TGTGCCAGCAGCTTCGGGCATAACACTGAAGCTTTCTTT. Residues: CASSFGHNTEAFF.

This clone was picked up a small number of times. The chain combines TRBV11-2 with TRBJ1-6, with TRBD1 as a possible D gene (5 bases). This CDR3 comprises 14 residues. V gave up 1 base and J gave up 8 bases, with 9 bases separating them. The germline V gene encodes CDR1 SGHAT and CDR2 FQNNGV. The CDR3 nucleotides read TGTGCCAGCAGCTTAGGCCAGGGCGATTCACCCCTCCACTTT. As protein: CASSLGQGDSPLHF.

The rearrangement uses TRBV5-4 and TRBJ2-1; maybe TRBD2 (6 bases). Deletions cut 2 bases from V and 0 bases from J, with 9 bases between. CDR3 length: 15 residues. The germline gives CDR1 SGHNT, CDR2 YYREEE (reference sequence). CDR3: CASSFGGISYNEQFF. The DNA of the CDR3 is TGTGCCAGCAGCTTCGGCGGGATCTCCTACAATGAGCAGTTCTTC.

This chain connects TRBV6-1 to TRBJ2-7; the D gene is possibly TRBD1 (5 bases). Trimming removed 2 bases from V and 4 bases from J, with 15 bases in between. The CDR3 is made up of 15 amino acids. CDR1 is MNHNS and CDR2 is SASEGT in the germline V gene. The CDR3 spells CASSETEGHRYEQYF. As DNA, the CDR3 is TGTGCCAGCAGTGAAACGGAAGGACACCGGTACGAGCAGTACTTC.

This clone was seen a single time. The chain employs TRBV19 and TRBJ1-1; D gene ambiguous. In germline, CDR1 is LNHDA, CDR2 SQIVND (reference sequence). CDR3 size: 14 residues. Trimming took off 6 bases at V and 0 bases at J, with 11 bases between the two ends. CDR3 sequence: CASSSQLMNTEAFF. The CDR3 DNA reads TGTGCCAGTAGCTCCCAGCTCATGAACACTGAAGCTTTCTTT.

The table lists this clone with a count of one. The rearrangement links TRBV20-1 to TRBJ2-7; D uncertain. Trimming stripped 6 bases from V and 1 base from J, with 7 bases between. The CDR3 length is 11 residues. The germline gives CDR1 DFQATT, CDR2 SNEGSKA (reference sequence). DNA of the CDR3: TGCAGTGCCGCACCATCCTACGAGCAGTACTTC. Protein: CSAAPSYEQYF.